Listed here are 6 T cell receptor beta chains from one sample, sequenced in a study of blood T cells in healthy people across ages. A second PCR, run for about 7 to 11 cycles, used a sample-barcoded 5' primer plus a J-beta primer mix. TCRdb redid the calling of the 5' RACE reads with MiXCR, one entry per CDR3 protein. The sample consists of around 1.5 million distinct CDR3 sequences, around 36% of them appearing once. The sample taken for sequencing was blood. The receptors come from a woman aged 25 to 39 in good health.

This clonotype was recorded a few times. The chain is built from TRBV10-1 and TRBJ2-1; TRBD1 matches 8 bases. Looked up from germline, CDR1 is WNHNN and CDR2 is SYGVQD (reference sequence). This CDR3 is built from 16 residues. V gave up 4 bases and J gave up 5 bases; unmatched junction bases: 10. CDR3 bases: TGCGCCAGCAGTGGACACCCAGGGGGCGAGAACAATGAGCAGTTCTTC. Protein product: CASSGHPGGENNEQFF.

This clonotype occurred many times. The chain is built from TRBV6-2 or TRBV6-3 and TRBJ2-5, with D uncertain. CDR1 is MNHEY and CDR2 is SVGEGT in the germline V gene. This CDR3 is built from 12 residues. V lost 2 bases and J 4 bases, leaving 5 bases between the germline ends. The CDR3 region has the DNA TGTGCCAGCAGTTACGGGCGAGAGACCCAGTACTTC. Its translation: CASSYGRETQYF.

This clonotype was counted between two and nine times. The chain has TRBV10-1 and TRBJ2-7; D possibly corresponds to TRBD1 (5 bases). V was trimmed by 8 bases and J by 2 bases, leaving 16 bases between them. Germline V gene data show CDR1 as WNHNN and CDR2 as SYGVQD (reference sequence). The CDR3 has 14 residues. The CDR3 reads CASVPLTEAYEQYF. As DNA, the CDR3 is TGCGCCAGCGTGCCCCTGACAGAAGCCTACGAGCAGTACTTC.

This clonotype occurred many times. The chain joins TRBV7-9 to TRBJ1-1; unclear D gene. This CDR3 has 15 residues. Trimming took 5 bases from V and 1 from J, leaving 14 bases between them. CDR1 and CDR2 (germline): SEHNR, FQNEAQ (reference sequence). The CDR3 region is CASSRLIGENTEAFF. The CDR3 DNA sequence: TGTGCCAGCAGCCGCCTAATTGGTGAGAACACTGAAGCTTTCTTT.

This chain connects TRBV18 to TRBJ2-5; D tentatively fits TRBD1 or TRBD2 (5 bases each). The tail of the sequence fits TRBJ2-7 better, so the J call may be wrong. CDR3 length: 14 amino acids. Germline CDR1 reads KGHSH; CDR2 reads LQKENI. DNA for the CDR3: TGTGCCAGCTCACCAGGGCAGAGGGGCCTCGAGCAGTACTTC. Protein: CASSPGQRGLEQYF.

In its sample, this clonotype was seen once. The chain has TRBV27 and TRBJ2-5, with no clear D. The V and J ends lost 5 bases and 5 bases respectively, with 12 bases between them. This CDR3 contains 13 residues. Germline V gene data show CDR1 as MNHEY and CDR2 as SMNVEV (reference sequence). The CDR3 is CASSPIARETQYF. Written as DNA, the CDR3 is TGTGCCAGCAGTCCCATTGCGAGGGAGACCCAGTACTTC.